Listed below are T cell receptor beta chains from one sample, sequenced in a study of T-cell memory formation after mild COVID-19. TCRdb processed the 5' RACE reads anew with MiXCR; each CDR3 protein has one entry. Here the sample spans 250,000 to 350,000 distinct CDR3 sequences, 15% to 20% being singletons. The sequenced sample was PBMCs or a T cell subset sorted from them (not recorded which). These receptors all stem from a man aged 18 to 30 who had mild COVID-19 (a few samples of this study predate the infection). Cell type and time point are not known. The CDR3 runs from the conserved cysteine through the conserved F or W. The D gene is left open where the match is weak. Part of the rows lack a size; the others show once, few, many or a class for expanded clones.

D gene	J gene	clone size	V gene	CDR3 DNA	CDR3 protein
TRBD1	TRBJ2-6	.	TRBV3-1	TGTGCCAGCAGCGCACAGGGGTCTGGGGCCAACGTCCTGACTTTC	CASSAQGSGANVLTF
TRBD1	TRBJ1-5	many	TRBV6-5	TGTGCCAGCAGTTACAGGGGGACAGGTGGGCAGCCCCAGCATTTT	CASSYRGTGGQPQHF
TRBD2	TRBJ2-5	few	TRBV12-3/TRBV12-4	TGTGCCAGCAGTTTAGGAGCGGGAGTGGGTCAAGAGACCCAGTACTTC	CASSLGAGVGQETQYF
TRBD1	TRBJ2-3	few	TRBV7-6	TGTGCCAGCAGCCCCGGGACAGTTACAGATACGCAGTATTTT	CASSPGTVTDTQYF
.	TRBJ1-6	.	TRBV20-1	TGCAGTGCTAGATCAGAGAATTCACCCCTCCACTTT	CSARSENSPLHF
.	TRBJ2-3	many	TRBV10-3	TGTGCCATCAGTGAGTCGGACACAGATACGCAGTATTTT	CAISESDTDTQYF
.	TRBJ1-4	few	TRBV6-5	TGTGCCAGCAGTCGGACACCAACTAATGAAAAACTGTTTTTT	CASSRTPTNEKLFF
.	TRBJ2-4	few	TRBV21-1	TGTGCCAGCAGCAAACTAGCGACCAAAAACATTCAGTACTTC	CASSKLATKNIQYF
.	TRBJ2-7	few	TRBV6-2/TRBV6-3	TGTGCCAGCAGTAAAGAAGACGAGCAGTACTTC	CASSKEDEQYF
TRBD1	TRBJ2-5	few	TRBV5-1	TGCGCCAGCAGCTTGCCCGACAGGGGGCAGGGGGAGACCCAGTACTTC	CASSLPDRGQGETQYF
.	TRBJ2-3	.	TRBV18	TGTGCCAGCTCTTGGTACAGGGACCCCACAGATACGCAGTATTTT	CASSWYRDPTDTQYF
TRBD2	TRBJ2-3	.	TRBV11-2	TGTGCCAGCAGCTCCCGGGGCGGGGGGGGAACAGATACGCAGTATTTT	CASSSRGGGGTDTQYF
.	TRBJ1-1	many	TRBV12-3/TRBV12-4	TGTGCCAGCAGTTTTCGCACTGAAGCTTTCTTT	CASSFRTEAFF
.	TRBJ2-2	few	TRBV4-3	TGCGCCAGCAGCCAAGACGACCGGTATGGTGACGTACGGGGGATTGGACTCACCGGGGAGCTGTTTTTT	CASSQDDRYGDVRGIGLTGELFF
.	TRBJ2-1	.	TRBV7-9	TGTGCCAGCAGCGGGCGTCCGGGAGTTCTGTTCTTC	CASSGRPGVLFF
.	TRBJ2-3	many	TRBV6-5	TGTGCCAGCAGTTACGTGACCGGGAATACGCAGTATTTT	CASSYVTGNTQYF
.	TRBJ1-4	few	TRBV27	TGTGCCAGCAGTCCCCCGGGGGAAAAACTGTTTTTT	CASSPPGEKLFF
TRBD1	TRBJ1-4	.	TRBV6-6	TGTGCCAGCAGTTACCTGGACAGGGGCGACGAAAAACTGTTTTTT	CASSYLDRGDEKLFF
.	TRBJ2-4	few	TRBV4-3	TGCGCCAGCAGCCAAAATGTCCCCGGGACGGCTGAAAACATTCAGTACTTC	CASSQNVPGTAENIQYF
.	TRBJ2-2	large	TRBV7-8	TGTGCCAGCAGCGCAGTCGCGAACACCGGGGAGCTGTTTTTT	CASSAVANTGELFF
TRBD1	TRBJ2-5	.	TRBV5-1	TGCGCCAGCAGCTTGGTCGGGACAGGGAATTGGGAGACCCAGTACTTC	CASSLVGTGNWETQYF
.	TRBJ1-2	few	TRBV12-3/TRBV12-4	TGTGCCAGCAGTCCTGGGGTCTTACTTGATGGCTACACCTTC	CASSPGVLLDGYTF
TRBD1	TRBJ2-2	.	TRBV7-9	TGTGCCAGCAGCTTCAGGGGGCAGAACACCGGGGAGCTGTTTTTT	CASSFRGQNTGELFF
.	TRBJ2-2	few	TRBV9	TGTGCCAGCAGCCGCTTGGGCCTCACCGGGGAGCTGTTTTTT	CASSRLGLTGELFF
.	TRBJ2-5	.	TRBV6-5	TGTGCCAGCAACCGAGGGACCCAGTACTTC	CASNRGTQYF
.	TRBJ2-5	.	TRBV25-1	TGTGCCAGCCGGGGAGGGGGGACCCAGTACTTC	CASRGGGTQYF
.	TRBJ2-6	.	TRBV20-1	TGCAGTGCTAGAGGTTACACTGGGGCCAACGTCCTGACTTTC	CSARGYTGANVLTF
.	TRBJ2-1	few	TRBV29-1	TGCAGCGTCCCCCGGTACGATGAGCAGTTCTTC	CSVPRYDEQFF
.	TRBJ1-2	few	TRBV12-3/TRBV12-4	TGTGCCAGCAGTTTAAGTTGGGGAAGTGGCTACACCTTC	CASSLSWGSGYTF
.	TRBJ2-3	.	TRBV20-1	TGCAGTGCTCCGCGGGTGGGGTCGACAGATACGCAGTATTTT	CSAPRVGSTDTQYF
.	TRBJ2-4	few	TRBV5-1	TGCGCCAGCAGTCCCTCGCCGGCCAAAAACATTCAGTACTTC	CASSPSPAKNIQYF
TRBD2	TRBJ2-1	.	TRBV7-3	TGTGCCAGCAGCCCCCTAGCGGGGGGATTCCAGTTCTTC	CASSPLAGGFQFF
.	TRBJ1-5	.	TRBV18	TGTGCCAGCTCACCATCCTCTTATGCAGGGGGCAATCAGCCCCAGCATTTT	CASSPSSYAGGNQPQHF
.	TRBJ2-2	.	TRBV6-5	TGTGCCAGCAGTTACCACCAAAGGACTGGGGACACCGGGGAGCTGTTTTTT	CASSYHQRTGDTGELFF
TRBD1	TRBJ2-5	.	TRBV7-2	TGTGCCAGCAGCTCCCGGACAGGGAGAGGGGAGACCCAGTACTTC	CASSSRTGRGETQYF
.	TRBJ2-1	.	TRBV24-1	TGTGCCACCAGACCGGGACACGGTCTAGCAGCGCAGTTCTTC	CATRPGHGLAAQFF
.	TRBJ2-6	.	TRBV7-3	TGTGCCAGCACCCTTGTCAAGGGGGATTCGCTTTCTGGGGCCAACGTCCTGACTTTC	CASTLVKGDSLSGANVLTF
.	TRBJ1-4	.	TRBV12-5	TGTGCTAGTATCGCGGGGAATGAAAAACTGTTTTTT	CASIAGNEKLFF
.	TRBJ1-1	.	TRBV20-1	TGCAGTGCCCCAACAGGGCACACTGAAGCTTTCTTT	CSAPTGHTEAFF
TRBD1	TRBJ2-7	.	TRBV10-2	TGCGCCAGCAGTGCAATACGACAGAGACAGGGAAAGGAGCAGTACTTC	CASSAIRQRQGKEQYF
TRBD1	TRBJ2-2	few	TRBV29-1	TGCAGCGTTTCCGGGACAGGGAAAGACACCGGGGAGCTGTTTTTT	CSVSGTGKDTGELFF
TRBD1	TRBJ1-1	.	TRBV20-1	TGCAGTGCTAATCCAGGGGGTATATCCACTGAAGCTTTCTTT	CSANPGGISTEAFF
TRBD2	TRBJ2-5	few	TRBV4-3	TGCGCCAGCAGCCCCTCTAGCGGGGGGGCCTGGGAGACCCAGTACTTC	CASSPSSGGAWETQYF
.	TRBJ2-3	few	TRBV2	TGTGCCAGCAGTGAGGCAACAGCCGTTTTTGAGGATACGCAGTATTTT	CASSEATAVFEDTQYF
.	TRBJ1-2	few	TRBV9	TGTGCCAGCAGCCTCTCTGTGGGACGCGCTAACTATGGCTACACCTTC	CASSLSVGRANYGYTF
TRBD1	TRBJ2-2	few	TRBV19	TGTGCCAGTAGCCGACAGGGGGCATCCGGGGAGCTGTTTTTT	CASSRQGASGELFF
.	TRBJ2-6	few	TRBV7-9	TGTGCCAGCAGCTTAACCCCGGACCGGAGCCTGACTTTC	CASSLTPDRSLTF
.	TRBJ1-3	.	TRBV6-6	TGTGCCAGCAGTTACGAGGTTTACTCTGGAAACACCATATATTTT	CASSYEVYSGNTIYF
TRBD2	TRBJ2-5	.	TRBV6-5	TGTGCCAGCAGTTATCAACTAGCGGGGCCCGGACGGGAGACCCAGTACTTC	CASSYQLAGPGRETQYF
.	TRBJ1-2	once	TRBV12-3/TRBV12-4	TGTGCCAGCACCCCGGCGGGGGGACTCTATGGCTACACCTTC	CASTPAGGLYGYTF
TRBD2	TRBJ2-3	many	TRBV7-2	TGTGCCAGCAGCCCAGGGTGGCGGGGGGGAGGAGATACGCAGTATTTT	CASSPGWRGGGDTQYF
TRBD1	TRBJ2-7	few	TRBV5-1	TGCGCCAGCAGCCAGGACAGGGGAGGCCTTGGGGGGCAGTACTTC	CASSQDRGGLGGQYF
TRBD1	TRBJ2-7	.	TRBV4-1	TGCGCCAGCAGCCAAGTGTGGGACAGCTCCTACGAGCAGTACTTC	CASSQVWDSSYEQYF